This T cell receptor (beta chain) was sequenced for a study of blood T cell repertoires in COVID-19. Study background: Acute-phase and convalescent COVID-19 samples originated in the United States, Italy and Spain.

Clinical history reported by participants formed the basis on which cohorts were assigned. Among Cohort 3 donors, those recovered had two negative PCRs, clearance, or symptom resolution. Source study methods: For nucleated cells, counts were estimated from reference gene primer amplification. Data came from immunoSEQ multiplex PCR; TCRdb stores just in-frame clones and leaves some out. That table gives V, J and clone size, and the DNA gave D and trimming. The sample holds hundreds of thousands of clones, 85% to 90% seen once. The TCR was taken from a young man who had recovered from COVID-19. Sequencing input: PBMCs or T cells enriched from blood (not recorded which).

The CDR3 nucleotides read TGTGCCAGCTCACTCCAAGACAGGGTAACTGAAGCTTTCTTT. Protein sequence: CASSLQDRVTEAFF. V and J are TRBV18 and TRBJ1-1; 7 nucleotides agree with TRBD1. V gave up 4 bases and J gave up 5 bases; unmatched junction bases: 7. The germline V gene encodes CDR1 KGHSH and CDR2 LQKENI. This CDR3 contains 14 residues.